Detailed here is one T cell receptor beta chain. A read error may account for a junction end that differs from germline. The data are from a study of PD-L1 blockade in urothelial cancer. Study summary: At some point between 2014 and 2016 therapy began: atezolizumab 1,200 mg intravenously every 3 weeks.

Locally advanced or metastatic urothelial carcinoma affected the patients. Each patient supplied 1 to 8 pretreatment and on-treatment samples. This CDR3 is built from 16 residues. Germline lookup yields CDR1 SGHTA and CDR2 FQGNSA. Sequenced by immunoSEQ multiplex PCR; TCRdb stores in-frame clones only, minus some. The top ten clones hold approximately 3.5% of a sample with tens of thousands of clones, roughly 80% of them seen once. The sample consisted of PBMCs, taken around atezolizumab (anti-PD-L1) treatment. This chain connects TRBV7-2 to TRBJ2-3, with 7 bases lining up with TRBD2. The sequence derives from a man aged 65-85 years with urothelial cancer. The CDR3 reads CASSSKGATSRDTQYF. DNA of the CDR3: TGTGCCAGCAGCTCAAAAGGGGCGACTAGCAGAGATACGCAGTATTTT. The complete variable domain, with remaining parts taken from reference TRBV7-2 and TRBJ2-3, reads GAGVSQSPSNKVTEKGKDVELRCDPISGHTALYWYRQSLGQGLEFLIYFQGNSAPDKSGLPSDRFSAERTGGSVSTLTIQRTQQEDSAVYLCASSSKGATSRDTQYFGPGTRLTVL.